The 26 T cell receptor beta chains below were found in one sample sequenced in a study of cytomegalovirus exposure and HLA in healthy donors. The PCR contained 60 Vbeta and 13 Jbeta primers. Profiled with immunoSEQ multiplex PCR; TCRdb holds only in-frame clones, not every one. Of more than 150,000 clones listed, approximately 84% are singletons. Sequencing input: PBMCs. These receptors came from a man aged 50-59 years in good health and CMV-seronegative.

V and J are TRBV18 and TRBJ2-3, with D perhaps matching TRBD1 (6 bases). CDR1 KGHSH and CDR2 LQKENI come from the germline V gene. Between the trimmed V and J ends, which lost 1 base and 5 bases, there was a span of 13 bases. The CDR3 covers 15 residues. The CDR3 bases are TGTGCCAGCTCACCACTGGGGGCGCATCAAGATACGCAGTATTTT. As protein: CASSPLGAHQDTQYF.

For the CDR3, the DNA is TGTGCCAGCGCGGGGGGGCGGTGGGAGCAGTACTTC. Its translation: CASAGGRWEQYF. The rearrangement uses TRBV21-1 and TRBJ2-7; the table's D call TRBD2 went unverified against the DNA. TRBV21-1 is described as a pseudogene. CDR3 size: 12 residues.

In this sample, this clone turned up once. The chain carries TRBV6-1 and TRBJ1-2; perhaps TRBD1 as D (5 bases). Per the germline V gene, CDR1 is MNHNS and CDR2 is SASEGT. V shed 6 bases and J shed 6 bases, with 8 bases lying between them. This CDR3 region has 11 residues. The CDR3 protein is CASSPTDGYTF. The CDR3 DNA sequence: TGTGCCAGCAGCCCGACAGATGGCTACACCTTC.

This chain uses TRBV9 with TRBJ2-3; 12 bases line up with TRBD2. The junction had 14 bases not matched to a gene; V was cut back by 4 bases and J by 5 bases. The CDR3 spans 18 residues. CDR1 is SGDLS, CDR2 YYNGEE, per germline. The CDR3 DNA follows: TGTGCCAGCAGCCAAGAGCCCCTAGCGGGGGGGCCGAGAGATACGCAGTATTTT. Translation: CASSQEPLAGGPRDTQYF.

This sequence joins TRBV6-1 and TRBJ2-7; 10 nucleotides line up with TRBD2. The junction had 14 bases not matched to a gene; V was cut back by 6 bases and J by 3 bases. CDR1 and CDR2 from the germline V gene are MNHNS and SASEGT. The CDR3 runs to 17 residues. The CDR3 DNA sequence: TGTGCCAGCAGCGAATACACTAGCGGGGCGCTAGACTACGAGCAGTACTTC. It is translated as CASSEYTSGALDYEQYF.

J is TRBJ2-1 and V is TRBV11-2; D possibly corresponds to TRBD1 (5 bases). Between the trimmed V and J ends, which lost 6 bases and 6 bases, there was a span of 9 bases. Germline loops: CDR1 SGHAT, CDR2 FQNNGV. CDR3 size: 12 residues. The DNA of the CDR3 is TGTGCCAGCAGTACAAGGGGCAATGAGCAGTTCTTC. Amino acids: CASSTRGNEQFF.

This clone was recorded once. Germline is not matched at one junction end, which may reflect a read error. The chain is built from TRBV7-9 and TRBJ2-3; 11 positions match TRBD2. This CDR3 comprises 17 residues. Germline-derived CDR1 and CDR2 are SEHNR and FQNEAQ (reference sequence). The CDR3 spells CSSTQPGLAENLDTQYF. DNA for the CDR3: TGTTCCAGCACCCAGCCGGGACTAGCGGAGAACTTAGATACGCAGTATTTT.

This clone was observed once. This chain uses TRBV10-3 with TRBJ2-5, with 8 positions matching TRBD2. The CDR3 has 15 amino acids. Germline CDR1 and CDR2: ENHRY and SYGVKD. Losses at the gene ends were 2 bases for V and 5 bases for J; bases not matched to a gene: 7. CDR3 coding DNA: TGTGCCATCAGTGAGACGGCGGGGGGCGGTGAGACCCAGTACTTC. Translated, it gives CAISETAGGGETQYF.

This chain uses TRBV5-6 with TRBJ1-1; tentative D call: TRBD1 (5 bases). The CDR3 is 14 amino acids. CDR1 and CDR2 from the germline V gene are SGHDT and YYEEEE. Trimming shortened V by 3 bases and J by 3 bases, and 12 bases separated the two germline ends. CDR3 nucleotides: TGTGCCAGCAGCTCGGGGGGGGTGGACACTGAAGCTTTCTTT. This codes for CASSSGGVDTEAFF. The full variable domain, in which reference TRBV5-6 and TRBJ1-1 provide the parts outside the CDR3, is DAGVTQSPTHLIKTRGQQVTLRCSPKSGHDTVSWYQQALGQGPQFIFQYYEEEERQRGNFPDRFSGHQFPNYSSELNVNALLLGDSALYLCASSSGGVDTEAFFGQGTRLTVV.

This clone was seen just once. The J gene is TRBJ2-3, the V gene TRBV2; a weak D match, TRBD2 (5 bases). Between the trimmed V and J ends, which lost 10 bases and 2 bases, there was a span of 16 bases. Germline V gene lookup returns CDR1 SNHLY and CDR2 FYNNEI. The CDR3 has 14 amino acids. The CDR3 DNA follows: TGTGCCATTTCGACTACCAGAAACACAGATACGCAGTATTTT. Residues: CAISTTRNTDTQYF.

Note on this clone: The identical CDR3 is also encoded by other nucleotide sequences in the sample. The gene calls are TRBV6-5 and TRBJ1-5, with D hard to call. This CDR3 is 10 amino acids long. Per germline, CDR1 MNHEY and CDR2 SVGAGI. Trimming shortened V by 11 bases and J by 6 bases, and 8 bases separated the two germline ends. CDR3 DNA sequence: TGTGCCGCGGGAATTCAGCCCCAGCATTTT. Protein: CAAGIQPQHF.

J is TRBJ1-2 and V is TRBV5-1; 8 bases line up with TRBD1. Germline values: CDR1 SGHRS, CDR2 YFSETQ. The junction had 3 bases not matched to a gene; V was cut back by 4 bases and J by 1 base. This CDR3 region has 14 residues. CDR3 sequence (DNA): TGCGCCAGCAGCCAGACAGGGGATAACTATGGCTACACCTTC. Residues: CASSQTGDNYGYTF.

The rearrangement joins TRBV5-4 to TRBJ2-3, with 9 bases fitting TRBD1. The CDR3 totals 14 residues. Germline loops: CDR1 SGHNT, CDR2 YYREEE (reference sequence). J lost 4 bases, V lost 4 bases, and 4 bases had no gene match. The CDR3 protein is CASSLTGGPDTQYF. CDR3 sequence (DNA): TGTGCCAGCAGCCTGACAGGGGGGCCAGATACGCAGTATTTT. The full variable domain, in which reference TRBV5-4 and TRBJ2-3 provide the parts outside the CDR3, is ETGVTQSPTHLIKTRGQQVTLRCSSQSGHNTVSWYQQALGQGPQFIFQYYREEENGRGNFPPRFSGLQFPNYSSELNVNALELDDSALYLCASSLTGGPDTQYFGPGTRLTVL.

The chain couples TRBV11-2 to TRBJ2-3, with TRBD1 as a possible D gene (6 bases). This CDR3 region has 15 residues. Trimming removed 7 bases at V and 4 bases at J, with 18 bases between. From germline, CDR1 is SGHAT and CDR2 FQNNGV. CDR3 loop: CASTPTGHFADTQYF. The CDR3 nucleotides read TGTGCCAGCACCCCGACGGGACATTTTGCAGATACGCAGTATTTT. Full variable domain (outside the CDR3, taken from reference TRBV11-2 and TRBJ2-3): EAGVAQSPRYKIIEKRQSVAFWCNPISGHATLYWYQQILGQGPKLLIQFQNNGVVDDSQLPKDRFSAERLKGVDSTLKIQPAKLEDSAVYLCASTPTGHFADTQYFGPGTRLTVL.

This chain joins TRBV5-8 and TRBJ2-3; 12 bases map to TRBD2. Germline V gene lookup returns CDR1 SGHTS and CDR2 YDEGEE. The trim removed 0 bases at V and 6 bases at J, leaving 5 bases unmatched. This CDR3 contains 16 residues. CDR3 nucleotide sequence: TGTGCCAGCAGCTTGGGGACTAGCGGGAAATACGATACGCAGTATTTT. It specifies CASSLGTSGKYDTQYF.

The chain couples TRBV7-8 to TRBJ2-1, with 12 bases identical to TRBD1. The CDR3 sequence is 14 residues long. V lost 5 bases, J lost 9 bases, and 5 bases stayed unmatched. Germline CDR1 reads SGHVS; CDR2 reads FQNEAQ. CDR3 nucleotides: TGTGCCAGCAGCCCCCGGGACAGGGGGCTTGAGCAGTTCTTC. Protein product: CASSPRDRGLEQFF.

This sequence joins TRBV10-1 and TRBJ1-1, with 12 bases fitting TRBD1. The CDR3 spans 16 residues. Germline V gives CDR1 WNHNN, CDR2 SYGVQD (reference sequence). After removal of 3 bases from V and 4 bases from J, the junction contained 6 bases not matched to a gene. The DNA of the CDR3 is TGCGCCAGCAGTGATGGGACAGGGGGCATCAGCACTGAAGCTTTCTTT. Translation: CASSDGTGGISTEAFF.

The rearrangement uses TRBV2 and TRBJ2-7; D uncertain. Trimming took off 5 bases at V and 9 bases at J, with 5 bases between the two ends. Germline V lookup: CDR1 SNHLY, CDR2 FYNNEI. This CDR3 is 9 amino acids long. CDR3 DNA sequence: TGTGCCAGCAGTACACCGCAGTACTTC. It codes for CASSTPQYF.

The V call is TRBV18, the J call TRBJ1-2, with a tentative D call TRBD1 (6 bases). CDR1 and CDR2 from the germline V gene are KGHSH and LQKENI. The V end was cut by 4 bases, the J end by 5 bases, with 23 bases between. The CDR3 runs 17 residues. The CDR3 loop reads CASSREEDGRGAYGYTF. In DNA, the CDR3 is TGTGCCAGCTCACGAGAGGAAGATGGCAGGGGAGCTTATGGCTACACCTTC.

This clone was counted only a few times. The chain recombines TRBV4-1 with TRBJ1-2; D is perhaps TRBD1 (5 bases). The CDR3 is 14 amino acids. Between the trimmed V and J ends, which lost 7 bases and 5 bases, there was a span of 17 bases. From germline, CDR1 is MGHRA and CDR2 YSYEKL. The CDR3 loop is CASTGGGGGYGYTF. CDR3 in DNA: TGCGCCAGCACCGGCGGGGGGGGTGGTTATGGCTACACCTTC.

The gene calls are TRBV9 and TRBJ2-2; D perhaps matches TRBD1 (6 bases). Germline loops: CDR1 SGDLS, CDR2 YYNGEE. V was clipped by 4 bases and J by 5 bases, with 15 bases between them. The CDR3 spans 15 residues. CDR3 amino acids: CASSPRATGTGELFF. CDR3 in DNA: TGTGCCAGCAGCCCGCGAGCGACAGGTACCGGGGAGCTGTTTTTT.

This clone was picked up one time. This rearrangement joins TRBV7-2 to TRBJ1-4; TRBD1 matches 7 bases. CDR3 length: 14 amino acids. V dropped 4 bases and J dropped 5; count of bases not matched to a gene: 4. The germline V gene has CDR1 SGHTA and CDR2 FQGNSA. This CDR3 reads CASSSGQLNEKLFF. CDR3 DNA: TGTGCCAGCAGCTCGGGACAGCTGAATGAAAAACTGTTTTTT.

This clone was picked up a small number of times. This sequence joins TRBV5-6 and TRBJ1-5, with D tentatively TRBD1 (6 bases). Germline V CDR1 and CDR2: SGHDT, YYEEEE. V was cut by 4 bases and J by 5 bases, with 10 bases left in between. The CDR3 runs 13 residues. This CDR3 is CASSMYRDQPQHF. CDR3 sequence (DNA): TGTGCCAGCAGCATGTACAGGGATCAGCCCCAGCATTTT.

In this sample, this clone turned up once. An end of the junction differs from the germline gene, which may be a read error. This chain connects TRBV7-9 to TRBJ1-1, with D unclear. The CDR3 is made up of 14 amino acids. The V gene's germline CDR1 is SEHNR and CDR2 FQNEAQ (reference sequence). The CDR3 DNA reads TGTTCCAGCAGCTTAGCGGCGGTGAACACTGAAGCTTTCTTT. Its translation: CSSSLAAVNTEAFF.

This chain links TRBV7-2 with TRBJ1-4; D gene ambiguous. Germline CDR1 and CDR2: SGHTA and FQGNSA. V lost 3 bases and J lost 7, with 6 bases in between. CDR3 length: 12 residues. The CDR3 region has the DNA TGTGCCAGCAGCTTTTGGCCTGAAAAACTGTTTTTT. Translation gives CASSFWPEKLFF.

This chain links TRBV5-1 with TRBJ2-6; D is unresolved. Germline V CDR1 and CDR2: SGHRS, YFSETQ. The CDR3 loop spans 18 amino acids. With 0 bases removed from V and 0 bases from J, the gap between germline ends came to 13 bases. The CDR3 DNA reads as TGCGCCAGCAGCTTGGTAGTCCCGGCGGACTCTGGGGCCAACGTCCTGACTTTC. It is translated as CASSLVVPADSGANVLTF.